The subject of this entry is one TCR beta chain. There are 13 residues in the CDR3. V shed 3 bases and J shed 1 base, with 6 bases lying between them. CDR1 is SGHNT and CDR2 is YENEEA in the germline V gene. The data were taken from a study of blood T cell repertoires in COVID-19. Here immunoSEQ multiplex PCR was the method, and the copy in TCRdb shows in-frame clones only, minus some. The sample shows 350,000 to 450,000 clones, around 86% of them seen only once. The chain combines TRBV11-3 with TRBJ1-1; D gene ambiguous. The sample comprised PBMCs or T cells enriched from blood (not recorded which). This receptor was identified in a woman aged 45 to 65 who had recovered from COVID-19. CDR3 bases: TGTGCCAGCAGCTTTTACAGGAACACTGAAGCTTTCTTT. Translation: CASSFYRNTEAFF.